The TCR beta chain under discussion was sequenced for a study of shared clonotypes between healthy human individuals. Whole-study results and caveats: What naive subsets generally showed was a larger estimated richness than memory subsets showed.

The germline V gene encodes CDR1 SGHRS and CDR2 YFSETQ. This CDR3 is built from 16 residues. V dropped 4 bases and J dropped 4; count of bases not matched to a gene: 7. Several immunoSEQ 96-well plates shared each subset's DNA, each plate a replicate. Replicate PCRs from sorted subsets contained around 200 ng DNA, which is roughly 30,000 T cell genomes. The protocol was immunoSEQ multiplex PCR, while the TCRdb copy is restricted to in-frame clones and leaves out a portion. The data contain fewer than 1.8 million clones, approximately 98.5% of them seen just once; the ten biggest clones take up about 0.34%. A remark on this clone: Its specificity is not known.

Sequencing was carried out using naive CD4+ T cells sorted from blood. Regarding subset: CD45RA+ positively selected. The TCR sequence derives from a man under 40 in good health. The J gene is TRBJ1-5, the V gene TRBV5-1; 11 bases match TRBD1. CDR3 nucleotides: TGCGCCAGCAGCCCCGGGACAGGGGGGAGAAATCAGCCCCAGCATTTT. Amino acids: CASSPGTGGRNQPQHF.